These 26 T cell receptor beta chains were sequenced from one sample in a study of control samples from healthy donors and cancer patients. This table comes from immunoSEQ multiplex PCR, and its TCRdb copy is limited to in-frame clones, with some not included. The table lists more than 95,000 clones, about 83% of them singletons, with approximately 13% in the top ten. The sequencing input was blood. The receptors here all came from a woman between 45 and 60 years old in good health.

This chain links TRBV11-2 with TRBJ1-6, with TRBD1 as a possible D gene (5 bases). V lost 1 base, J lost 7 bases, and 14 bases lay in between. This CDR3 region has 16 residues. CDR1 is SGHAT and CDR2 is FQNNGV in the germline V gene. The CDR3 spells CASSLVGQGPNSPLHF. The CDR3 region has the DNA TGTGCCAGCAGCTTAGTTGGGCAGGGACCGAATTCACCCCTCCACTTT.

This clone appeared a single time. J is TRBJ2-2 and V is TRBV7-3, with D uncertain. Deletions cut 2 bases from V and 2 bases from J, with 3 bases between. Germline lookup yields CDR1 SGHTA and CDR2 FQGTGA. The CDR3 has 13 residues. For the CDR3, the DNA is TGTGCCAGCAGCTTATTAAACACCGGGGAGCTGTTTTTT. This sequence encodes CASSLLNTGELFF.

V gene TRBV6-6 combines with J gene TRBJ2-1; perhaps D is TRBD1 or TRBD2 (6 bases each). With 7 bases removed from V and 10 bases from J, the gap between germline ends came to 17 bases. CDR1 is MNHNY and CDR2 is SVGAGI in the germline V gene (reference sequence). This CDR3 has 13 residues. CDR3 nucleotides: TGTGCCAGCATTGGAGGGACACCGACCGAGCAGTTCTTC. Translated: CASIGGTPTEQFF.

This rearrangement joins TRBV9 to TRBJ2-7; D is possibly TRBD1 (5 bases). CDR3 length: 13 residues. V lost 0 bases and J 4 bases, leaving 8 bases between the germline ends. Germline CDR1 reads SGDLS; CDR2 reads YYNGEE. CDR3 loop: CASSVGQLYEQYF. The CDR3 DNA reads as TGTGCCAGCAGCGTAGGACAGTTATACGAGCAGTACTTC.

CDR3 protein: CAWSLTGLAGYGYTF. The CDR3 nucleotides read TGTGCCTGGAGCCTTACAGGGTTGGCGGGCTATGGCTACACCTTC. This chain links TRBV30 with TRBJ1-2; D might be TRBD1 (6 bases). V lost 3 bases and J lost 4, with 18 bases in between. The CDR3 is 15 amino acids. Germline-derived CDR1 and CDR2 are GTSNPN and SVGIG (reference sequence).

J is TRBJ1-1 and V is TRBV9, with TRBD1 identical over 9 bases. Trimming took 3 bases from V and 10 from J; bases not matched to a gene: 7. This CDR3 spans 13 amino acids. Germline V lookup: CDR1 SGDLS, CDR2 YYNGEE. The CDR3 region is CASSASGQGRAFF. CDR3 DNA sequence: TGTGCCAGCAGCGCCTCCGGACAGGGGAGAGCTTTCTTT. The full variable domain, with the rest looked up from reference TRBV9 and TRBJ1-1, is DSGVTQTPKHLITATGQRVTLRCSPRSGDLSVYWYQQSLDQGLQFLIQYYNGEERAKGNILERFSAQQFPDLHSELNLSSLELGDSALYFCASSASGQGRAFFGQGTRLTVV.

The chain's CDR3 is CASSQDAFYSYNEQFF. CDR3 in DNA: TGCGCCAGCAGCCAAGATGCCTTTTACTCCTACAATGAGCAGTTCTTC. The rearrangement uses TRBV4-3 and TRBJ2-1; D is uncertain. V lost 0 bases and J 0 bases, leaving 9 bases between the germline ends. CDR1 and CDR2 from the germline V gene are LGHNA and YSLEER. The CDR3 loop spans 16 amino acids.

V and J are TRBV7-9 and TRBJ1-4; D is undetermined. The germline V gene encodes CDR1 SEHNR and CDR2 FQNEAQ (reference sequence). The CDR3 has 17 residues. The ends were cut back, 2 bases at V and 1 base at J, with 14 bases in the middle. The CDR3 bases are TGTGCCAGCAGCTTATGGGAGGGATTAGGAACTAATGAAAAACTGTTTTTT. Protein product: CASSLWEGLGTNEKLFF.

The chain couples TRBV3-1 (or the pseudogene TRBV3-2) to TRBJ2-2, with 7 bases aligning to TRBD1. The CDR3 contains 18 residues. J lost 1 base, V lost 3 bases, and 11 bases had no gene match. Per germline, CDR1 LGHDT and CDR2 YNNKEL (reference sequence). In DNA form, the CDR3 reads TGTGCCAGCAGCCATACGGCCAGGACAGGTCGGAACACCGGGGAGCTGTTTTTT. The encoded protein is CASSHTARTGRNTGELFF.

The V gene is TRBV21-1, the J gene TRBJ1-1; TRBD1, as called in the table, went unchecked against the DNA. TRBV21-1 is labeled a pseudogene. This CDR3 spans 17 amino acids. CDR3 amino acids: CASSTARTGEMNTEAFF. CDR3 DNA: TGTGCCAGCAGCACTGCCCGGACAGGCGAGATGAACACTGAAGCTTTCTTT.

V gene TRBV11-3 combines with J gene TRBJ2-4; perhaps TRBD2 as D (5 bases). The V end was cut by 1 base, the J end by 3 bases, with 7 bases between. Germline V gene data show CDR1 as SGHNT and CDR2 as YENEEA. The CDR3 has 14 residues. The CDR3 sequence is CASSLGGLKNIQYF. Written as DNA, the CDR3 is TGTGCCAGCAGCTTAGGAGGGCTCAAAAACATTCAGTACTTC.

This clone has just one count. The rearrangement uses TRBV5-6 and TRBJ1-5, with D possibly matching TRBD1 (5 bases). CDR1 and CDR2 (germline): SGHDT, YYEEEE. The CDR3 loop spans 18 amino acids. V lost 4 bases to trimming and J lost 0 bases, with 20 bases between them. The CDR3 protein is CASSVAGGGDFSNQPQHF. The CDR3 nucleotides are TGTGCCAGCAGCGTTGCCGGGGGAGGAGACTTTAGCAATCAGCCCCAGCATTTT.

This clone was seen a few times. The rearrangement uses TRBV7-9 and TRBJ2-1; 15 bases map to TRBD2. After removal of 6 bases from V and 4 bases from J, the junction contained 4 bases not matched to a gene. From germline, CDR1 is SEHNR and CDR2 FQNEAQ (reference sequence). The CDR3 sequence is 16 residues long. The CDR3 region has the DNA TGTGCCAGCAGTATTGGACTAGCGGGAGGGTACAATGAGCAGTTCTTC. Its translation: CASSIGLAGGYNEQFF.

The V and J genes are TRBV13 and TRBJ2-5; 9 bases are shared with TRBD1. Germline CDR1 PRHDT, CDR2 FYEKMQ (reference sequence). CDR3 length: 15 amino acids. V lost 5 bases to trimming and J lost 3 bases; unmatched junction nucleotides: 7. The CDR3 nucleotides read TGTGCCAGCAGCAGCGATGACAGGGGGGAAGAGACCCAGTACTTC. It yields the protein CASSSDDRGEETQYF.

This chain uses TRBV6-2 or TRBV6-3 with TRBJ1-3, with D maybe TRBD1 (5 bases). V was pared by 0 bases and J by 4 bases, with 10 bases between. CDR1 and CDR2 (germline): MNHEY, SVGEGT. CDR3 size: 15 residues. CDR3 DNA sequence: TGTGCCAGCAGTTACTCAGGGGATATCGGAAACACCATATATTTT. As protein: CASSYSGDIGNTIYF.

This clone has more than one count but fewer than ten. The CDR3 coding sequence is TGTGCCAGCAGCTTGACGGTGAACACTGAAGCTTTCTTT. Translation: CASSLTVNTEAFF. The genes are TRBV7-3 and TRBJ1-1; D gene uncertain. V lost 3 bases and J lost 0, with 5 bases in between. This CDR3 contains 13 residues. Germline CDR1 reads SGHTA; CDR2 reads FQGTGA. The entire variable domain, with the rest obtained from reference TRBV7-3 and TRBJ1-1, is as follows: GAGVSQTPSNKVTEKGKYVELRCDPISGHTALYWYRQSLGQGPEFLIYFQGTGAADDSGLPNDRFFAVRPEGSVSTLKIQRTERGDSAVYLCASSLTVNTEAFFGQGTRLTVV.

The rearrangement uses TRBV24-1 and TRBJ1-2; TRBD1 aligns across 8 bases. With 2 bases clipped from V and 0 bases from J, the junction kept 4 bases outside the gene matches. The CDR3 is made up of 16 amino acids. Germline V lookup: CDR1 KGHDR, CDR2 SFDVKD. CDR3 residues: CATSDSSDRANYGYTF. The CDR3 DNA reads TGTGCCACCAGTGATTCGTCGGACAGGGCTAACTATGGCTACACCTTC.

This sequence joins TRBV9 and TRBJ2-7, with D possibly TRBD2 on 7 matching bases. Trimming shortened V by 0 bases and J by 3 bases, and 10 bases separated the two germline ends. Germline CDR1 SGDLS, CDR2 YYNGEE. This CDR3 spans 14 amino acids. This CDR3 is CASSVAGGFYEQYF. CDR3 nucleotide sequence: TGTGCCAGCAGCGTAGCGGGGGGCTTCTACGAGCAGTACTTC. Full variable domain (outside the CDR3, taken from reference TRBV9 and TRBJ2-7): DSGVTQTPKHLITATGQRVTLRCSPRSGDLSVYWYQQSLDQGLQFLIQYYNGEERAKGNILERFSAQQFPDLHSELNLSSLELGDSALYFCASSVAGGFYEQYFGPGTRLTVT.

The chain carries TRBV6-2 or TRBV6-3 and TRBJ1-1; D uncertain. The CDR3 sequence is 15 residues long. Per the germline V gene, CDR1 is MNHEY and CDR2 is SVGEGT. The V end lost 5 bases, the J end lost 0 bases, and 13 bases lay between the germline ends. CDR3 in amino acids: CASSTQPELNTEAFF. The CDR3 nucleotides are TGTGCCAGCAGTACCCAACCGGAGTTGAACACTGAAGCTTTCTTT.

V is TRBV19 and J is TRBJ2-1; D not resolved. V gave up 5 bases and J gave up 5 bases, with 25 bases separating them. The CDR3 sequence is 18 residues long. The germline V gene encodes CDR1 LNHDA and CDR2 SQIVND (reference sequence). The CDR3 region is CASSSRYVRAGRDNEQFF. The CDR3 DNA reads TGTGCCAGTAGTTCCCGTTACGTTCGGGCAGGTCGAGACAATGAGCAGTTCTTC.

This clone was counted a few times. The rearrangement joins TRBV2 to TRBJ1-3; the D gene is possibly TRBD1 (5 bases). Trimming pared 2 bases from V and 2 bases from J, leaving 7 bases between. Per germline, CDR1 SNHLY and CDR2 FYNNEI. The CDR3 is 14 amino acids. CDR3 bases: TGTGCCAGCAGTGAACAGGGTCCTGGAAACACCATATATTTT. As protein: CASSEQGPGNTIYF.

The sample holds one count of this clone. V gene TRBV6-5 combines with J gene TRBJ2-7; 7 positions agree with TRBD2. This CDR3 contains 14 residues. The trim removed 5 bases at V and 6 bases at J, leaving 10 bases unmatched. Germline V lookup: CDR1 MNHEY, CDR2 SVGAGI. The CDR3 sequence: CASSPSGGLLEQYF. The CDR3, as DNA: TGTGCCAGCAGTCCTTCGGGGGGTTTGCTCGAGCAGTACTTC.

The chain couples TRBV21-1 to TRBJ2-7; the table assigns TRBD2, which was not confirmed against the DNA. TRBV21-1 constitutes a pseudogene. The length of the CDR3 is 16 residues. CDR3 amino acids: CASTGRTSKRSYEQYF. In DNA form, the CDR3 reads TGTGCCAGCACCGGGAGAACTAGCAAGAGATCCTACGAGCAGTACTTC.

The chain carries TRBV7-2 and TRBJ1-1; 7 bases match TRBD1. This CDR3 is built from 14 residues. The junction had 11 bases not matched to a gene; V was cut back by 10 bases and J by 3 bases. Germline-derived CDR1 and CDR2 are SGHTA and FQGNSA. CDR3 region: CATKQGSLDTEAFF. The CDR3 DNA reads as TGTGCCACCAAACAGGGGTCGCTGGACACTGAAGCTTTCTTT.

The genes are TRBV20-1 and TRBJ2-7; 9 nucleotides agree with TRBD1. The ends lost 3 bases at V and 3 bases at J; junction bases unmatched: 9. Germline V CDR1 and CDR2: DFQATT, SNEGSKA (reference sequence). The CDR3 is 15 residues long. The CDR3 spells CSASVPGQGNYEQYF. The CDR3 nucleotides read TGCAGTGCTAGTGTCCCGGGACAGGGAAACTACGAGCAGTACTTC.

This sequence joins TRBV28 and TRBJ2-1, with 8 positions matching TRBD2. CDR3 length equals 16 residues. Germline V gives CDR1 MDHEN, CDR2 SYDVKM. V shed 1 base, J shed 8 bases, and the junction held 10 bases outside the gene matches. The CDR3 region is CASSLSSAGAWDEQFF. In nucleotides, the CDR3 is TGTGCCAGCAGTTTATCTTCAGCGGGGGCGTGGGATGAGCAGTTCTTC.